The 17 T cell receptor beta chains presented below share a single source sample, sequenced in a study of T cells in Graves' hyperthyroidism and ophthalmopathy. The CDR3 regions of TCR beta were amplified from RNA transcripts. A set of HTBI primers served as the primers for a first-round RT-PCR of the TCR CDR3. MiXCR, applied by TCRdb to the multiplex PCR reads, yields one record per CDR3 protein. The sample yields hundreds of thousands of distinct CDR3 sequences, 14% seen once. Input material: blood. Receptors originate from a woman aged 18-29 years with Graves' hyperthyroidism.

This clonotype was detected many times. The J gene is TRBJ2-1, the V gene TRBV28; D ambiguous. Per the germline V gene, CDR1 is MDHEN and CDR2 is SYDVKM. This CDR3 region has 18 residues. Trimming pared 6 bases from V and 4 bases from J, leaving 25 bases between. This CDR3 reads CASSPIKTTASAYNEQFF. CDR3 nucleotides: TGTGCCAGCAGCCCGATAAAAACGACCGCCTCCGCTTACAATGAGCAGTTCTTC.

This clonotype has more than one count but fewer than ten. The chain links TRBV6-2 or TRBV6-3 to TRBJ2-7; 12 bases fit TRBD2. Germline CDR1 MNHEY, CDR2 SVGEGT. CDR3 length equals 16 residues. Trimming cost V 5 bases and J 1 base; bases outside gene matches: 6. The CDR3: CASSGDGTSGSYEQYF. The CDR3 bases are TGTGCCAGCAGTGGGGACGGGACTAGCGGGTCCTACGAGCAGTACTTC.

V gene TRBV7-9 combines with J gene TRBJ1-1; D possibly corresponds to TRBD1 (5 bases). This CDR3 has 16 residues. Germline CDR1 SEHNR, CDR2 FQNEAQ (reference sequence). Trimming shortened V by 5 bases and J by 4 bases, and 20 bases separated the two germline ends. CDR3 in DNA: TGTGCCAGCAGCACTCGCGGGGCCGCAACGGGCACTGAAGCTTTCTTT. It codes for CASSTRGAATGTEAFF.

This clonotype has a handful of counts. V and J are TRBV29-1 and TRBJ1-2, with D possibly matching TRBD1 (6 bases). This CDR3 comprises 15 residues. CDR1 and CDR2 from the germline V gene are SQVTM and ANQGSEA. V lost 8 bases and J lost 4, with 23 bases in between. CDR3 sequence reads: CSSKEGGVAGYGYTF. Written as DNA, the CDR3 is TGCAGCTCAAAAGAGGGGGGCGTTGCTGGCTATGGCTACACCTTC.

This clonotype was counted only a few times. This chain connects TRBV7-8 to TRBJ2-5, with 11 bases identical to TRBD2. This CDR3 is 17 amino acids long. V lost 5 bases and J lost 7; bases outside the gene matches: 15. Germline CDR1 SGHVS, CDR2 FQNEAQ. In nucleotides, the CDR3 is TGTGCCAGCAGCCCCGAGGTAGCGGGAGGGACTCTAGGGACCCAGTACTTC. Residues: CASSPEVAGGTLGTQYF.

The rearrangement links TRBV6-1 to TRBJ2-5; 7 bases align to TRBD2. The CDR3 loop spans 14 amino acids. CDR1 and CDR2 (germline): MNHNS, SASEGT. The trim removed 5 bases at V and 1 base at J, leaving 4 bases unmatched. CDR3 sequence reads: CASSPASGQETQYF. CDR3 coding DNA: TGTGCCAGCAGTCCCGCTAGCGGCCAAGAGACCCAGTACTTC.

This clonotype was recorded many times. The V and J genes are TRBV30 and TRBJ2-7; D is undetermined. V lost 4 bases and J 4 bases, leaving 5 bases between the germline ends. This CDR3 spans 10 amino acids. CDR1 is GTSNPN and CDR2 is SVGIG in the germline V gene (reference sequence). In DNA, the CDR3 is TGTGCCTGGATCAAATACGAGCAGTACTTC. It translates to CAWIKYEQYF.

About this clonotype: This may come from a read error, since a much larger clone is one base off. V gene TRBV29-1 combines with J gene TRBJ1-1; 9 nucleotides line up with TRBD1. The V and J ends lost 4 bases and 0 bases, in that order; junction bases with no gene match: 9. This CDR3 is 16 amino acids long. Germline assignment: CDR1 SQVTM and CDR2 ANQGSEA. The CDR3 spells CSVGLHRGPLNTEAFF. CDR3 nucleotides: TGCAGCGTTGGATTGCACAGGGGGCCTTTGAACACTGAAGCTTTCTTT.

This clonotype appeared many times. The chain recombines TRBV20-1 with TRBJ2-1; D remains ambiguous. The V gene's germline CDR1 is DFQATT and CDR2 SNEGSKA (reference sequence). Trimming shortened V by 6 bases and J by 3 bases, and 24 bases separated the two germline ends. There are 17 residues in the CDR3. The CDR3 sequence: CSALSEVSVLGYNEQFF. The CDR3 nucleotides read TGCAGTGCCCTTTCTGAAGTGTCGGTTCTAGGCTACAATGAGCAGTTCTTC.

Ten or more counts support this clonotype. The genes are TRBV19 and TRBJ2-1, with D hard to call. From germline, CDR1 is LNHDA and CDR2 SQIVND (reference sequence). V was shortened by 1 base and J by 8 bases, with 9 bases between the two germline ends. CDR3 size: 13 residues. CDR3 loop: CASSIAAIHEQFF. CDR3 sequence (DNA): TGTGCCAGTAGTATAGCCGCAATCCATGAGCAGTTCTTC.

The gene calls are TRBV7-3 and TRBJ2-2; TRBD2 is a possible D gene (6 bases). V shed 9 bases and J shed 3 bases, with 11 bases lying between them. This CDR3 is 13 amino acids long. In germline, CDR1 is SGHTA, CDR2 FQGTGA. The CDR3, as DNA: TGTGCCAGTAGGGACTCGGACACCGGGGAGCTGTTTTTT. It specifies CASRDSDTGELFF.

Ten or more counts support this clonotype. The rearrangement uses TRBV7-8 and TRBJ2-1; TRBD1 aligns across 8 bases. V dropped 4 bases and J dropped 2; count of bases not matched to a gene: 4. Per the germline V gene, CDR1 is SGHVS and CDR2 is FQNEAQ. The CDR3 extends over 15 amino acids. CDR3 amino acids: CASSSDRAPYNEQFF. As DNA, the CDR3 is TGTGCCAGCAGCTCGGACAGGGCCCCCTACAATGAGCAGTTCTTC.

This clonotype has a count of ten or more. The chain employs TRBV6-1 and TRBJ2-7; D gene uncertain. The CDR3 contains 11 residues. Germline CDR1 MNHNS, CDR2 SASEGT. Trimming left V 6 bases short and J 2 bases short, with 5 bases between. CDR3 in amino acids: CASRYAYEQYF. CDR3 bases: TGTGCCAGCAGATACGCCTACGAGCAGTACTTC.

Ten or more counts support this clonotype. The rearrangement uses TRBV4-1 and TRBJ2-7; 9 nucleotides align to TRBD2. The J segment lost 3 bases and the V segment lost 0 bases, leaving 3 bases of the junction unmatched. Germline lookup yields CDR1 MGHRA and CDR2 YSYEKL. There are 15 residues in the CDR3. As DNA, the CDR3 is TGCGCCAGCAGCCAAGATGCTAGCGGGGACTACGAGCAGTACTTC. Its protein is CASSQDASGDYEQYF.

This clonotype was observed a handful of times. The chain couples TRBV30 to TRBJ2-3; 8 bases match TRBD1. This CDR3 contains 14 residues. The germline V gene encodes CDR1 GTSNPN and CDR2 SVGIG (reference sequence). J gave up 5 bases and V 2 bases, and 6 bases lay outside the gene matches. The CDR3: CAWSTGQGLDTQYF. CDR3 bases: TGTGCCTGGAGTACAGGACAGGGCTTAGATACGCAGTATTTT.

This clonotype appeared many times. The genes are TRBV11-2 and TRBJ2-1; unclear D gene. The V gene lost 4 bases and the J gene lost 7 bases, with 11 bases spanning the gap. CDR1 and CDR2 from the germline V gene are SGHAT and FQNNGV. CDR3 length equals 13 residues. DNA for the CDR3: TGTGCCAGCAGCTCCAACAGCTGGAATGAGCAGTTCTTC. Its protein product is CASSSNSWNEQFF.

This clonotype was counted many times. The chain joins TRBV11-2 to TRBJ2-3, with D perhaps TRBD2 (5 bases). V gave up 1 base and J gave up 7 bases, with 15 bases separating them. This CDR3 is built from 15 residues. Germline V gene lookup returns CDR1 SGHAT and CDR2 FQNNGV. CDR3 nucleotide sequence: TGTGCCAGCAGCTTAGGGGGAGATAGCTTACATACGCAGTATTTT. Translation gives CASSLGGDSLHTQYF.